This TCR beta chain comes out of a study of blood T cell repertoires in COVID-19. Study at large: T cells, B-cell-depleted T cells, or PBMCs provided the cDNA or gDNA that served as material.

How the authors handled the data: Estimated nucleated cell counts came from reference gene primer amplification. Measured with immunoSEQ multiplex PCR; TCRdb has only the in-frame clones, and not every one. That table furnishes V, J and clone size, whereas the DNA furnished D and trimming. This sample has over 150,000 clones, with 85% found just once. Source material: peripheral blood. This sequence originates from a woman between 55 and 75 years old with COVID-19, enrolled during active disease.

CDR3 nucleotides: TGTGCCAGCAGTTTAGGGGGCACGTGGAAAACTGAAGCTTTCTTT. This gives the protein CASSLGGTWKTEAFF. J is TRBJ1-1 and V is TRBV28; tentatively, D is TRBD1 (6 bases). CDR1 and CDR2 (germline): MDHEN, SYDVKM. Trimming stripped 2 bases from V and 5 bases from J, with 15 bases between. This CDR3 contains 15 residues.